Sequencing of this TCR beta chain was carried out in a study of blood T cell repertoires in COVID-19. Across the study: The United States, Italy and Spain provided the acute and convalescent COVID-19 samples. T cells, B-cell-depleted T cells, or PBMCs provided the cDNA or gDNA that served as material.

Study processing details: Estimates of nucleated cell counts were drawn from the amplification of reference gene primers. Assay used: immunoSEQ multiplex PCR; TCRdb lists only in-frame clones, some missing. The V and J calls and clone size come from that table; D and trimming were worked out from the DNA. The repertoire holds a few hundred thousand clones, with approximately 86% as singletons. Concerning this clone itself: This specimen includes other DNA sequences encoding the same CDR3.

Trimming cost V 4 bases and J 3 bases, with 3 bases left between them. This CDR3 has 10 amino acids. From germline, CDR1 is SQVTM and CDR2 ANQGSEA. The receptor was derived from a woman between 25 and 40 years old with acute or convalescent COVID-19. The specimen was peripheral blood. The rearrangement uses TRBV29-1 and TRBJ2-5; D is ambiguous. CDR3 protein: CSVGEETQYF. DNA for the CDR3: TGCAGCGTTGGAGAAGAGACCCAGTACTTC.